One and the same sample provided the 20 T cell receptor beta chains below, sequenced in a study of shared clonotypes between healthy human individuals. TCRdb keeps only in-frame clones here, not all; method: immunoSEQ multiplex PCR. In the table there are about 1 million clones, about 75% of which are singletons. The sequenced material came from memory CD4+ T cells sorted from blood. The subset denotes: CD45RA-negative fraction. These receptors all come from a man between 18 and 35 years old in good health.

This clone was picked up a small number of times. This chain connects TRBV5-6 to TRBJ2-5; D perhaps matches TRBD2 (6 bases). The V and J ends lost 6 bases and 0 bases respectively, with 21 bases between them. Germline V CDR1 and CDR2: SGHDT, YYEEEE. This CDR3 contains 17 residues. The CDR3, as DNA: TGTGCCAGCACGGAGGGTCCAGGAGAAAAGTACCAAGAGACCCAGTACTTC. Residues: CASTEGPGEKYQETQYF.

The rearrangement links TRBV11-2 to TRBJ2-7, with 7 nucleotides matching TRBD1. The CDR3 has 14 amino acids. Germline V gene lookup returns CDR1 SGHAT and CDR2 FQNNGV. Germline trimming cut 5 bases from V and 0 bases from J; bases unmatched to any gene: 4. The CDR3 is CASSHDRVSYEQYF. The CDR3 DNA sequence: TGTGCCAGCAGCCATGACAGGGTCTCCTACGAGCAGTACTTC.

The V call is TRBV10-3, the J call TRBJ1-2; 8 bases are a match to TRBD1. V gave up 3 bases and J gave up 1 base; unmatched junction bases: 1. CDR3 length: 14 residues. Germline V gene lookup returns CDR1 ENHRY and CDR2 SYGVKD. CDR3 in DNA: TGTGCCATCAGTGATGGACAGGGTAACTATGGCTACACCTTC. Amino acids: CAISDGQGNYGYTF.

The chain has TRBV27 and TRBJ2-5; D is perhaps TRBD2 (6 bases). V lost 9 bases and J 1 base, leaving 18 bases between the germline ends. This CDR3 comprises 15 residues. Germline V CDR1 and CDR2: MNHEY, SMNVEV (reference sequence). CDR3 protein: CASHSLGLLQETQYF. The CDR3 nucleotides read TGTGCCAGTCATTCGCTGGGACTCCTCCAAGAGACCCAGTACTTC.

The rearrangement joins TRBV6-6 to TRBJ1-5; weak D call: TRBD1 (6 bases). With 3 bases removed from V and 3 bases from J, the gap between germline ends came to 12 bases. The CDR3 is 15 residues long. Looked up from germline, CDR1 is MNHNY and CDR2 is SVGAGI (reference sequence). Here the CDR3 DNA reads TGTGCCAGCAGTTATTCCACAGGGAACAATCAGCCCCAGCATTTT. This translates into CASSYSTGNNQPQHF.

This clone is a singleton in its sample. The chain is built from TRBV6-1 and TRBJ1-5; possible D gene TRBD1, 5 bases. Germline V gene sequence: CDR1 MNHNS, CDR2 SASEGT. This CDR3 has 14 amino acids. The V gene lost 7 bases and the J gene lost 4 bases, with 14 bases spanning the gap. The CDR3 DNA sequence: TGTGCCAGCATAGAGAGGGGCTTAAATCAGCCCCAGCATTTT. This gives the protein CASIERGLNQPQHF.

The chain is built from TRBV4-3 and TRBJ1-3; no clear D gene. The CDR3 is 15 residues long. With 0 bases removed from V and 1 base from J, the gap between germline ends came to 7 bases. CDR1 is LGHNA and CDR2 is YSLEER in the germline V gene. DNA for the CDR3: TGCGCCAGCAGCCAAGAACTGCTTTCTGGAAACACCATATATTTT. Protein: CASSQELLSGNTIYF.

The chain carries TRBV27 and TRBJ1-2, with D possibly TRBD1 on 5 matching bases. The germline V gene encodes CDR1 MNHEY and CDR2 SMNVEV (reference sequence). The V and J ends lost 5 bases and 0 bases respectively, with 16 bases between them. The CDR3 is made up of 16 amino acids. The CDR3 bases are TGTGCCAGCAGTCCCCTATCCAGGGTAGCTAACTATGGCTACACCTTC. Encoded protein: CASSPLSRVANYGYTF.

V and J are TRBV6-1 and TRBJ2-3, with 12 nucleotides matching TRBD2. This CDR3 region has 16 residues. Germline V gene sequence: CDR1 MNHNS, CDR2 SASEGT. With V trimmed by 0 bases and J by 5 bases, 3 bases remained unmatched. The CDR3 loop reads CASSEARLAGVDTQYF. The CDR3 bases are TGTGCCAGCAGTGAAGCGCGACTAGCGGGAGTAGATACGCAGTATTTT.

This clone was recorded a few times. This sequence joins TRBV27 and TRBJ1-1; 7 bases align to TRBD1. In germline, CDR1 is MNHEY, CDR2 SMNVEV (reference sequence). There are 16 residues in the CDR3. V was pared by 2 bases and J by 5 bases, with 11 bases of the junction left unmatched. DNA for the CDR3: TGTGCCAGCAGTTTAGTCAGCAAGGGGGCAAGAACTGAAGCTTTCTTT. It is translated as CASSLVSKGARTEAFF.

The CDR3 sequence: CASSLTSGAYSGELFF. The CDR3 nucleotides are TGTGCCAGCAGCTTAACTTCGGGGGCCTACTCCGGGGAGCTGTTTTTT. The chain is built from TRBV7-3 and TRBJ2-2; the D gene could be TRBD1 or TRBD2 (6 bases each). Trimming shortened V by 0 bases and J by 6 bases, and 14 bases separated the two germline ends. Germline-derived CDR1 and CDR2 are SGHTA and FQGTGA. This CDR3 contains 16 residues.

The table lists this clone with a few counts. The chain uses TRBV7-9 and TRBJ2-2; D possibly corresponds to TRBD1 (5 bases). The CDR3 is 13 amino acids. Germline CDR1 and CDR2: SEHNR and FQNEAQ (reference sequence). The V end lost 1 base, the J end lost 7 bases, and 7 bases lay between the germline ends. The CDR3 loop reads CASSLEGNGELFF. In DNA form, the CDR3 reads TGTGCCAGCAGCTTAGAGGGGAACGGGGAGCTGTTTTTT.

About this clone: One base separates it from a far larger clone, so it is likely a read error. The V gene is TRBV28, the J gene TRBJ1-1; 9 bases agree with TRBD1. Trimming at V came to 6 bases and at J to 5 bases, leaving 4 bases not matched to a gene. The CDR3 length is 13 residues. CDR1 and CDR2 (germline): MDHEN, SYDVKM. The CDR3 sequence is CASRGQGKTEAFF. CDR3 nucleotides: TGTGCCAGCAGAGGACAGGGGAAGACTGAAGCTTTCTTT.

The chain is built from TRBV29-1 and TRBJ2-1; a weak D match, TRBD2 (5 bases). Germline values: CDR1 SQVTM, CDR2 ANQGSEA. V was cut by 3 bases and J by 4 bases, with 10 bases left in between. This CDR3 region has 13 residues. CDR3 region: CSVELSVYNEQFF. In DNA form, the CDR3 reads TGCAGCGTTGAGCTTAGCGTATACAATGAGCAGTTCTTC.

The chain carries TRBV18 and TRBJ2-1; a weak D match, TRBD1 (6 bases). CDR1 and CDR2 (germline): KGHSH, LQKENI. V was cut by 3 bases and J by 0 bases, with 9 bases left in between. This CDR3 is built from 15 residues. The CDR3 loop reads CASSPGASSYNEQFF. The DNA of the CDR3 is TGTGCCAGCTCACCGGGGGCCAGCTCCTACAATGAGCAGTTCTTC.

The chain links TRBV30 to TRBJ2-1; 7 bases align to TRBD1. The CDR3 is made up of 14 amino acids. The germline V gene has CDR1 GTSNPN and CDR2 SVGIG (reference sequence). With 2 bases clipped from V and 9 bases from J, the junction kept 10 bases outside the gene matches. CDR3 nucleotides: TGTGCCTGGAGTCCCACGACCTACAGGGGTGAGCAGTTCTTC. Translated: CAWSPTTYRGEQFF. Together with reference TRBV30 and TRBJ2-1, the CDR3 gives the full variable domain: SQTIHQWPATLVQPVGSPLSLECTVEGTSNPNLYWYRQAAGRGLQLLFYSVGIGQISSEVPQNLSASRPQDRQFILSSKKLLLSDSGFYLCAWSPTTYRGEQFFGPGTRLTVL.

This clone was observed a handful of times. CDR3 DNA: TGTGCCAGCAGTTACTATGAAGGAACTAATGAAAAACTGTTTTTT. Amino acid sequence: CASSYYEGTNEKLFF. The V gene is TRBV6-5, the J gene TRBJ1-4; D is uncertain. The CDR3 is made up of 15 amino acids. CDR1 and CDR2 (germline): MNHEY, SVGAGI. The ends were cut back, 1 base at V and 1 base at J, with 7 bases in the middle.

The gene calls are TRBV10-3 and TRBJ2-3; D is unresolved. Trimming took off 4 bases at V and 2 bases at J, with 10 bases between the two ends. CDR3 length: 14 residues. Germline loops: CDR1 ENHRY, CDR2 SYGVKD. The CDR3 protein is CAISGLANTDTQYF. The CDR3 DNA sequence: TGTGCCATCAGTGGTCTGGCTAACACAGATACGCAGTATTTT.

J is TRBJ2-7 and V is TRBV30, with D tentatively TRBD1 or TRBD2 (5 bases each). This CDR3 has 15 residues. CDR1 is GTSNPN and CDR2 is SVGIG in the germline V gene (reference sequence). V was shortened by 1 base and J by 7 bases, with 20 bases between the two germline ends. Here the CDR3 DNA reads TGTGCCTGGAGTGCCCGCGGGCGGTTGGGGCCTGAGCAGTACTTC. This translates into CAWSARGRLGPEQYF.

The chain carries TRBV6-1 and TRBJ2-1, with 12 nucleotides matching TRBD2. The trim removed 4 bases at V and 4 bases at J, leaving 5 bases unmatched. This CDR3 has 16 amino acids. Germline CDR1 MNHNS, CDR2 SASEGT. This CDR3 reads CASSGWTSGTYNEQFF. Written as DNA, the CDR3 is TGTGCCAGCAGTGGATGGACTAGCGGGACGTACAATGAGCAGTTCTTC.